These 22 T cell receptor beta chains came from one sample sequenced in a study of naive and memory T cell subsets. Two oligonucleotides, mixed equimolar, formed the beta constant-region primer covering TRBC1 and TRBC2. The ligated cDNA underwent four PCR rounds using SP2 and nested alpha and beta constant-region primers. TCRdb itself ran the UMI-ligation and nested PCR reads through MiXCR, one entry per CDR3 protein. The data show about 120,000 distinct CDR3 sequences, just over 35% seen once. Sequences were obtained from central memory CD4+ T cells from blood. These receptors were taken from a human donor in good health.

This chain's CDR3 is CASSRWTRDEQYF. CDR3 nucleotides: TGTGCCAGCAGCCGCTGGACTAGAGATGAGCAGTACTTC. The chain has TRBV3-1 and TRBJ2-7; TRBD2 aligns across 7 bases. Germline V lookup: CDR1 LGHDT, CDR2 YNNKEL (reference sequence). The CDR3 totals 13 residues. The V gene end was trimmed by 4 bases and the J gene end by 7 bases; junction bases not matched to a gene: 7.

Remarks on this clonotype: One end of the junction varies from germline; a read error may be responsible. The J gene is TRBJ2-1, the V gene TRBV6-1; the match to TRBD1 covers 8 bases. The germline V gene has CDR1 MNHNS and CDR2 SASEGT. CDR3 length: 14 residues. The CDR3 region has the DNA TGTGCCAGGAGTGACAGGGGAAAGTACAATGAGCAGTTCTTC. This gives the protein CARSDRGKYNEQFF.

The V call is TRBV7-9, the J call TRBJ2-7; D not resolved. Trimming took 2 bases from V and 3 from J, leaving 11 bases between them. The CDR3 spans 14 residues. Per germline, CDR1 SEHNR and CDR2 FQNEAQ (reference sequence). This CDR3 reads CASSLKSGSYEQYF. Here the CDR3 DNA reads TGTGCCAGCAGCTTAAAGTCGGGCAGCTACGAGCAGTACTTC. The whole variable domain, filled in from reference TRBV7-9 and TRBJ2-7, reads DTGVSQNPRHKITKRGQNVTFRCDPISEHNRLYWYRQTLGQGPEFLTYFQNEAQLEKSRLLSDRFSAERPKGSFSTLEIQRTEQGDSAMYLCASSLKSGSYEQYFGPGTRLTVT.

The chain recombines TRBV28 with TRBJ2-7; D is unresolved. The CDR3 has 17 residues. V dropped 3 bases and J dropped 6 bases, with 24 bases sitting between them. CDR1 is MDHEN, CDR2 SYDVKM, per germline. This chain's CDR3 is CASSLVVNGPGQSEQYF. CDR3 nucleotide sequence: TGTGCCAGCAGTTTGGTGGTCAATGGGCCAGGCCAGTCCGAGCAGTACTTC.

V gene TRBV7-9 combines with J gene TRBJ2-3; weak D call: TRBD1 (5 bases). V shed 6 bases and J shed 1 base, with 17 bases lying between them. CDR1 is SEHNR, CDR2 FQNEAQ, per germline (reference sequence). The CDR3 is 16 residues long. The CDR3 region has the DNA TGTGCCAGCAGACTAATGGGGCAGGTGGGCACAGATACGCAGTATTTT. Protein sequence: CASRLMGQVGTDTQYF.

At least ten counts were recorded for this clonotype. This chain uses TRBV7-2 with TRBJ2-1; 11 bases are shared with TRBD2. This CDR3 has 15 residues. In germline, CDR1 is SGHTA, CDR2 FQGNSA. J lost 7 bases, V lost 3 bases, and 5 bases had no gene match. For the CDR3, the DNA is TGTGCCAGCAGCTTTTTTACTAGCGGGGGAAATGAGCAGTTCTTC. Encoded protein: CASSFFTSGGNEQFF.

There are a few counts of this clonotype. This chain connects TRBV10-3 to TRBJ2-7; no definite D call. The CDR3 runs 12 residues. Deletions cut 0 bases from V and 5 bases from J, with 5 bases between. CDR1 is ENHRY, CDR2 SYGVKD, per germline. CDR3 loop: CAISESGNEQYF. Written as DNA, the CDR3 is TGTGCCATCAGTGAGTCGGGGAACGAGCAGTACTTC.

This clonotype was picked up many times. The CDR3, as DNA: TGTGCCAGCAGCCCGCGGGGAGGAGATACGCAGTATTTT. Translated: CASSPRGGDTQYF. The rearrangement links TRBV12-3 or TRBV12-4 to TRBJ2-3, with TRBD2 as a possible D gene (6 bases). V was pared by 6 bases and J by 5 bases, with 12 bases between. CDR3 length equals 13 residues.

The rearrangement joins TRBV30 to TRBJ2-3; D is possibly TRBD1 or TRBD2 (5 bases each). CDR1 GTSNPN and CDR2 SVGIG come from the germline V gene (reference sequence). The CDR3 is made up of 15 amino acids. Trimming pared 5 bases from V and 0 bases from J, leaving 15 bases between. The CDR3: CAWSFGAQSTDTQYF. CDR3 DNA: TGTGCCTGGTCCTTCGGGGCTCAAAGCACAGATACGCAGTATTTT.

The chain has TRBV2 and TRBJ2-1, with D possibly matching TRBD1 (6 bases). This CDR3 is built from 13 residues. Germline V gene lookup returns CDR1 SNHLY and CDR2 FYNNEI. V lost 9 bases, J lost 1 base, and 10 bases lay in between. Written as DNA, the CDR3 is TGTGCCAGTCACAGGGTTTCCTACAATGAGCAGTTCTTC. It encodes CASHRVSYNEQFF. Filled out from reference TRBV2 and TRBJ2-1, the complete variable domain reads EPEVTQTPSHQVTQMGQEVILRCVPISNHLYFYWYRQILGQKVEFLVSFYNNEISEKSEIFDDQFSVERPDGSNFTLKIRSTKLEDSAMYFCASHRVSYNEQFFGPGTRLTVL.

This clonotype was counted a few times. The chain is built from TRBV5-1 and TRBJ2-2; the match to TRBD2 covers 10 bases. The V gene end was trimmed by 4 bases and the J gene end by 5 bases; junction bases not matched to a gene: 2. Germline-derived CDR1 and CDR2 are SGHRS and YFSETQ. This CDR3 is 14 amino acids long. The CDR3, as DNA: TGCGCCAGCAGCCCGACTAGCGGGACCGGGGAGCTGTTTTTT. This gives the protein CASSPTSGTGELFF.

This clonotype was counted only a few times. This sequence joins TRBV12-3 or TRBV12-4 and TRBJ2-5; a weak D match, TRBD1 (5 bases). V was shortened by 6 bases and J by 3 bases, with 11 bases between the two germline ends. The CDR3 covers 13 residues. Here the CDR3 reads CASSATEKETQYF. The CDR3 DNA reads as TGTGCCAGCAGCGCGACAGAAAAAGAGACCCAGTACTTC.

The chain links TRBV2 to TRBJ2-5, with a possible D match to TRBD2 (5 bases). V was trimmed by 7 bases and J by 4 bases, leaving 19 bases between them. CDR1 is SNHLY, CDR2 FYNNEI, per germline. The CDR3 is 15 residues long. The CDR3 reads CASTRTSGSRETQYF. CDR3 coding DNA: TGTGCCAGCACCCGGACGTCGGGGTCACGAGAGACCCAGTACTTC.

This clonotype was detected ten times or more. The chain recombines TRBV4-1 with TRBJ2-5; TRBD1 is a possible D gene (6 bases). The CDR3 runs to 16 residues. CDR1 and CDR2 from the germline V gene are MGHRA and YSYEKL. The ends were cut back, 1 base at V and 1 base at J, with 13 bases in the middle. The CDR3 region is CASSQVPTGFQETQYF. In DNA, the CDR3 is TGCGCCAGCAGCCAAGTTCCGACAGGTTTCCAAGAGACCCAGTACTTC.

V is TRBV20-1 and J is TRBJ2-3, with D uncertain. The ends were cut back, 0 bases at V and 5 bases at J, with 12 bases in the middle. This CDR3 contains 14 residues. The V gene's germline CDR1 is DFQATT and CDR2 SNEGSKA (reference sequence). CDR3 sequence: CSAREVGGQDTQYF. Written as DNA, the CDR3 is TGCAGTGCTAGAGAAGTCGGCGGCCAAGATACGCAGTATTTT.

The V gene is TRBV7-2, the J gene TRBJ1-5; perhaps TRBD1 as D (5 bases). This CDR3 has 16 residues. From germline, CDR1 is SGHTA and CDR2 FQGNSA. V was cut by 5 bases and J by 0 bases, with 14 bases left in between. DNA for the CDR3: TGTGCCAGCAGCATGCGGACAAGTCATAGCAATCAGCCCCAGCATTTT. It yields the protein CASSMRTSHSNQPQHF. Together with reference TRBV7-2 and TRBJ1-5, the CDR3 gives the full variable domain: GAGVSQSPSNKVTEKGKDVELRCDPISGHTALYWYRQSLGQGLEFLIYFQGNSAPDKSGLPSDRFSAERTGGSVSTLTIQRTQQEDSAVYLCASSMRTSHSNQPQHFGDGTRLSIL.

This clonotype was counted between two and nine times. The chain couples TRBV6-6 to TRBJ1-1; D is unresolved. With 4 bases removed from V and 0 bases from J, the gap between germline ends came to 18 bases. Per germline, CDR1 MNHNY and CDR2 SVGAGI (reference sequence). The CDR3 contains 17 residues. The CDR3 reads CASSSLAGEGMNTEAFF. The CDR3 DNA sequence: TGTGCCAGCAGTTCCCTGGCCGGGGAGGGCATGAACACTGAAGCTTTCTTT.

This clonotype was counted only a few times. The gene calls are TRBV3-1 and TRBJ2-7; either TRBD1 or TRBD2 may supply D (5 bases each). There are 13 residues in the CDR3. Looked up from germline, CDR1 is LGHDT and CDR2 is YNNKEL (reference sequence). V lost 4 bases and J 3 bases, leaving 10 bases between the germline ends. CDR3 loop: CASSRDPNYEQYF. In DNA form, the CDR3 reads TGTGCCAGCAGCCGGGACCCTAACTACGAGCAGTACTTC.

The chain combines TRBV29-1 with TRBJ2-1; TRBD2 matches at 11 bases. V lost 3 bases, J lost 7 bases, and 14 bases stayed unmatched. CDR1 and CDR2 (germline): SQVTM, ANQGSEA. CDR3 length equals 17 residues. The CDR3 DNA reads as TGCAGCGTTGATTCGGTAGCGGGAGGGTTGTGGGGGAATGAGCAGTTCTTC. It encodes CSVDSVAGGLWGNEQFF.

V is TRBV11-2 and J is TRBJ2-3, with 11 nucleotides matching TRBD2. Per germline, CDR1 SGHAT and CDR2 FQNNGV. The CDR3 spans 21 residues. Losses at the gene ends were 0 bases for V and 2 bases for J; bases not matched to a gene: 16. CDR3 sequence reads: CASSLDQTSGKSAWDTDTQYF. CDR3 bases: TGTGCCAGCAGCTTAGATCAGACTAGCGGGAAGTCTGCTTGGGACACAGATACGCAGTATTTT.

This clonotype was detected only a few times. The rearrangement uses TRBV7-8 and TRBJ1-2; TRBD1 agrees at 9 bases. J lost 2 bases, V lost 1 base, and 2 bases had no gene match. The germline V gene encodes CDR1 SGHVS and CDR2 FQNEAQ. The CDR3 has 15 amino acids. Written as DNA, the CDR3 is TGTGCCAGCAGCTTAGATGGACAGGGGAACTATGGCTACACCTTC. This translates into CASSLDGQGNYGYTF.

V gene TRBV6-6 combines with J gene TRBJ2-7; D possibly corresponds to TRBD2 (6 bases). Trimming stripped 0 bases from V and 0 bases from J, with 9 bases between. Per germline, CDR1 MNHNY and CDR2 SVGAGI (reference sequence). The CDR3 runs to 15 residues. The CDR3, as DNA: TGTGCCAGCAGTTACTCGGGGGGAAGCTCCTACGAGCAGTACTTC. This encodes CASSYSGGSSYEQYF.